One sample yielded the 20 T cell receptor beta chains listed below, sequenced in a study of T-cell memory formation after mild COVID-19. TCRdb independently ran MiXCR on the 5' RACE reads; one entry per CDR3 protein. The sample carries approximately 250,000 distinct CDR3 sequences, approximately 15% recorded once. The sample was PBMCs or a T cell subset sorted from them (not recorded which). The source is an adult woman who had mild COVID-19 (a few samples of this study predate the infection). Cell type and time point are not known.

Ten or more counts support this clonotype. Here the CDR3 DNA reads TGTGCCAGCAGCCCCCGAGTCAGGGACGAGCAGTACTTC. Translating it yields CASSPRVRDEQYF. This rearrangement joins TRBV7-8 to TRBJ2-7, with D tentatively TRBD1 (5 bases). Trimming took off 5 bases at V and 5 bases at J, with 13 bases between the two ends. Germline V gene lookup returns CDR1 SGHVS and CDR2 FQNEAQ. The CDR3 contains 13 residues.

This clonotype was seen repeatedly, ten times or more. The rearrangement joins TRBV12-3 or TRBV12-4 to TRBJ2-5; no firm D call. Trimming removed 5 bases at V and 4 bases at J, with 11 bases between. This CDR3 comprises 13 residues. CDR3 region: CASSLTRIETQYF. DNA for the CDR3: TGTGCCAGCAGTCTGACACGGATAGAGACCCAGTACTTC.

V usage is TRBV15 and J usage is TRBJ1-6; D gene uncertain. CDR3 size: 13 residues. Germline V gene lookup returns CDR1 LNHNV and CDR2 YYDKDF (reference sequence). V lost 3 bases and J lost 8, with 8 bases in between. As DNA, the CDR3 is TGTGCCACCAGCAGCCTTTGGGATTCACCCCTCCACTTT. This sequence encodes CATSSLWDSPLHF.

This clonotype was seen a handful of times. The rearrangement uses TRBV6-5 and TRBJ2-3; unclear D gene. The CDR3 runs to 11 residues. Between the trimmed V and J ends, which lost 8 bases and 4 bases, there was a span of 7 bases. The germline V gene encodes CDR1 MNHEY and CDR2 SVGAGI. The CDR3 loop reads CASYQADTQYF. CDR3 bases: TGTGCCAGCTACCAGGCAGATACGCAGTATTTT.

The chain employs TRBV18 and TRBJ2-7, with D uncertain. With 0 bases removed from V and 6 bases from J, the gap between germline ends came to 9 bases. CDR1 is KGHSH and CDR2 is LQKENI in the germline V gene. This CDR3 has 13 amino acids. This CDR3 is CASSPPVQREQYF. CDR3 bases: TGTGCCAGCTCACCACCTGTACAGCGCGAGCAGTACTTC.

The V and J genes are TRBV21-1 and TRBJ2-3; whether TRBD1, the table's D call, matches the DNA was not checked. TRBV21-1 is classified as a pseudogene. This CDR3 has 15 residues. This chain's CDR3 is CASSSGGTSTDTQYF. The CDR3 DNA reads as TGTGCCAGCAGCTCCGGGGGGACTAGCACAGATACGCAGTATTTT.

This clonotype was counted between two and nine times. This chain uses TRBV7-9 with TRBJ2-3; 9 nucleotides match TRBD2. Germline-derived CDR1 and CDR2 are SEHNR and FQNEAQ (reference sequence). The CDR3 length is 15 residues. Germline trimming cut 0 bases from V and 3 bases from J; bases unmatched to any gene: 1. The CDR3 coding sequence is TGTGCCAGCAGCTTAGCGGGACTAGCAACAGATACGCAGTATTTT. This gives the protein CASSLAGLATDTQYF.

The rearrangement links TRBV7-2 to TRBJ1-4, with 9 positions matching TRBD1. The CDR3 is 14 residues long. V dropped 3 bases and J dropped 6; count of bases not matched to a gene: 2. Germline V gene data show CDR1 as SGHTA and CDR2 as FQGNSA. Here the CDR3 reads CASSLGQGYEKLFF. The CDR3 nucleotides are TGTGCCAGCAGCTTGGGACAGGGTTATGAAAAACTGTTTTTT.

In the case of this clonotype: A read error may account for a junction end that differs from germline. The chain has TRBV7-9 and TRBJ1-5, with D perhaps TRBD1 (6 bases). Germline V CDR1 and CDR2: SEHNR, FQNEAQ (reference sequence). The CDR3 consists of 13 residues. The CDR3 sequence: CDSSSTGNQPQHF. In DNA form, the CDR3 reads TGTGACAGCAGCTCGACAGGAAACCAGCCCCAGCATTTT.

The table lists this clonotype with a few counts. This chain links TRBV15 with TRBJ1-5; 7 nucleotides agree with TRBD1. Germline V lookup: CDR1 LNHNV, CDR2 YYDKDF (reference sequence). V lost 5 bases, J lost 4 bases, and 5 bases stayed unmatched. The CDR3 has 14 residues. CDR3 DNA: TGTGCCACCAGCCCCGACAGGGCGAATCAGCCCCAGCATTTT. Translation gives CATSPDRANQPQHF.

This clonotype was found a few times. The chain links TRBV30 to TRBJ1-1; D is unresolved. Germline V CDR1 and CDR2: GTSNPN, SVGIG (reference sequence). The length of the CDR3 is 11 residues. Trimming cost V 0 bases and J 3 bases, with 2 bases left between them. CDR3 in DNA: TGTGCCTGGAGTGTACACACTGAAGCTTTCTTT. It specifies CAWSVHTEAFF. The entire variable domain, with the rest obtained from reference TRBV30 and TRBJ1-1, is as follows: SQTIHQWPATLVQPVGSPLSLECTVEGTSNPNLYWYRQAAGRGLQLLFYSVGIGQISSEVPQNLSASRPQDRQFILSSKKLLLSDSGFYLCAWSVHTEAFFGQGTRLTVV.

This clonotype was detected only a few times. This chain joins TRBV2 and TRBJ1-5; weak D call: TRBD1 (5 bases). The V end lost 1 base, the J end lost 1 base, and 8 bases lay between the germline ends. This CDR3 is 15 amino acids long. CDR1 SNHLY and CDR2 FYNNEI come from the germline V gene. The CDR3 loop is CASSEGQSSNQPQHF. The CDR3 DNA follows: TGTGCCAGCAGTGAAGGACAGTCCAGCAATCAGCCCCAGCATTTT.

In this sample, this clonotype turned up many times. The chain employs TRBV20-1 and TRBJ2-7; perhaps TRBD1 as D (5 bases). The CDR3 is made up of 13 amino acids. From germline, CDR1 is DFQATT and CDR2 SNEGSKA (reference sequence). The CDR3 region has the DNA TGCAGCCTAAAGGGGCATAGCTCCTACGAGCAGTACTTC. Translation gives CSLKGHSSYEQYF.

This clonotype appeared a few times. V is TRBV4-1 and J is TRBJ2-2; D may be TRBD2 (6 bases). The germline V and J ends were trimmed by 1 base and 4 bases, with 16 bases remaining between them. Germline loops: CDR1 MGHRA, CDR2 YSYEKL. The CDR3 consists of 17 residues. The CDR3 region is CASSQVVVGGRTGELFF. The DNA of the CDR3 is TGCGCCAGCAGCCAAGTAGTAGTCGGGGGACGCACCGGGGAGCTGTTTTTT.

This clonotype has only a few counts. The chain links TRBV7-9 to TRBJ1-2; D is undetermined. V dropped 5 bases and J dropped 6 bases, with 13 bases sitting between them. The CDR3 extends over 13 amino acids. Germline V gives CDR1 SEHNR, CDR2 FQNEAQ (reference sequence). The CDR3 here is CASSLGPDHGYTF. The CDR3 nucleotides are TGTGCCAGCAGCCTCGGCCCGGACCATGGCTACACCTTC.

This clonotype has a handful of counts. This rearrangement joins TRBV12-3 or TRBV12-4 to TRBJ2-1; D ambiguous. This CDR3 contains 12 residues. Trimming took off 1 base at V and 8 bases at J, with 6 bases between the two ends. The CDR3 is CASSLGLDEQFF. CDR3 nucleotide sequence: TGTGCCAGCAGTTTAGGACTTGATGAGCAGTTCTTC.

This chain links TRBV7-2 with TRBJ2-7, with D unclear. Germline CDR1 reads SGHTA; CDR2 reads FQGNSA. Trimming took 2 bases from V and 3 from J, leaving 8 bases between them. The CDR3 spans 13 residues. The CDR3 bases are TGTGCCAGCAGCTTATTAAGAAACTACGAGCAGTACTTC. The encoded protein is CASSLLRNYEQYF.

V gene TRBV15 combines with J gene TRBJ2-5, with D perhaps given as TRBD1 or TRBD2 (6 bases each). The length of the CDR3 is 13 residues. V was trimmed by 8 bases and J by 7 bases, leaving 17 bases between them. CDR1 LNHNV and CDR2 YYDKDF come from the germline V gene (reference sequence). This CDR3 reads CATSSSARGTQYF. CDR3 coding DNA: TGTGCCACCTCTTCTAGCGCCAGGGGGACCCAGTACTTC.

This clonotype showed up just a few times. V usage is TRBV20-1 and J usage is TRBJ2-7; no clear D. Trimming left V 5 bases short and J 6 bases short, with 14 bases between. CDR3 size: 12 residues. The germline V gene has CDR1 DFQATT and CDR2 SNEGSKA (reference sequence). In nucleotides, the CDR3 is TGCAGTGCTGCCGTTTTTGGCGGCGAGCAGTACTTC. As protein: CSAAVFGGEQYF.

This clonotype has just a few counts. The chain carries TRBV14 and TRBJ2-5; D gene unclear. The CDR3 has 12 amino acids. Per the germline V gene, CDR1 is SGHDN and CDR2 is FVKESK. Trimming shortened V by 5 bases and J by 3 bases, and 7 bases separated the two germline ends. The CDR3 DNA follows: TGTGCCAGCAGCTCATGGGAAGAGACCCAGTACTTC. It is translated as CASSSWEETQYF.